These 10 T cell receptor beta chains came from one sample sequenced in a study of shared clonotypes between healthy human individuals. Terminally differentiated effector memory CD45RA+ cells were excluded from the naive CD8 cells, which were CD45RO-negative and positively selected for CCR7. Data came from immunoSEQ multiplex PCR; TCRdb stores just in-frame clones and leaves some out. The sample lists under 850,000 clones; almost 95% were seen once. The sequencing input was naive CD8+ T cells sorted from blood. The origin of the receptors is a man aged 30 to 39 in good health.

The chain links TRBV9 to TRBJ2-6, with a weak D call TRBD1 (5 bases). Trimming cost V 2 bases and J 1 base, with 13 bases left between them. CDR1 SGDLS and CDR2 YYNGEE come from the germline V gene. This CDR3 has 17 residues. The CDR3 loop reads CASSVGRRGSGANVLTF. The DNA of the CDR3 is TGTGCCAGCAGCGTCGGAAGAAGGGGTTCTGGGGCCAACGTCCTGACTTTC.

The chain has TRBV7-9 and TRBJ1-3, with D hard to call. The CDR3 length is 16 residues. Trimming pared 5 bases from V and 2 bases from J, leaving 16 bases between. In germline, CDR1 is SEHNR, CDR2 FQNEAQ (reference sequence). CDR3 coding DNA: TGTGCCAGCAGCGCTAGGTCCCTGGGGACTGGAAACACCATATATTTT. Translating it yields CASSARSLGTGNTIYF.

The genes are TRBV21-1 and TRBJ2-5; TRBD1, the table's D call, was not compared with the DNA. TRBV21-1 is a known pseudogene. The CDR3 consists of 18 residues. CDR3 nucleotide sequence: TGTGCCAGCAGCAAACCTGGGACAGGGGGATTAATCGAAGAGACCCAGTACTTC. Protein sequence: CASSKPGTGGLIEETQYF.

This chain uses TRBV19 with TRBJ2-7; 8 bases are a match to TRBD2. The CDR3 has 14 amino acids. V dropped 6 bases and J dropped 1; count of bases not matched to a gene: 5. Germline CDR1 is LNHDA and CDR2 is SQIVND (reference sequence). The CDR3 loop is CASSWGLGSYEQYF. CDR3 sequence (DNA): TGTGCCAGTAGCTGGGGACTAGGTTCCTACGAGCAGTACTTC. Supplemented by reference TRBV19 and TRBJ2-7, the full variable domain reads DGGITQSPKYLFRKEGQNVTLSCEQNLNHDAMYWYRQDPGQGLRLIYYSQIVNDFQKGDIAEGYSVSREKKESFPLTVTSAQKNPTAFYLCASSWGLGSYEQYFGPGTRLTVT.

CDR3 in amino acids: CAWRDRNTEAFF. CDR3 bases: TGTGCCTGGCGGGACAGGAACACTGAAGCTTTCTTT. V usage is TRBV30 and J usage is TRBJ1-1, with 7 bases that match TRBD1. V was pared by 5 bases and J by 1 base, with 1 base of the junction left unmatched. Looked up from germline, CDR1 is GTSNPN and CDR2 is SVGIG (reference sequence). This CDR3 has 12 residues.

This chain connects TRBV6-5 to TRBJ2-3; the match to TRBD2 covers 9 bases. Looked up from germline, CDR1 is MNHEY and CDR2 is SVGAGI. The CDR3 spans 15 residues. Trimming cost V 7 bases and J 3 bases; bases outside gene matches: 8. The CDR3 DNA is TGTGCCAGCACCGCTAGCGGGATAAGAACAGATACGCAGTATTTT. It yields the protein CASTASGIRTDTQYF.

The rearrangement uses TRBV5-4 and TRBJ2-1; 11 bases map to TRBD2. CDR1 SGHNT and CDR2 YYREEE come from the germline V gene (reference sequence). The CDR3 contains 19 residues. Germline trimming cut 0 bases from V and 0 bases from J; bases unmatched to any gene: 8. For the CDR3, the DNA is TGTGCCAGCAGCTTGGGGTTTCTAGCGGGAGGAGGCTCCTACAATGAGCAGTTCTTC. Translating it yields CASSLGFLAGGGSYNEQFF.

This clone was observed once. The chain is built from TRBV5-6 and TRBJ2-1; D not resolved. The CDR3 is 13 amino acids. The V gene's germline CDR1 is SGHDT and CDR2 YYEEEE. The V gene lost 1 base and the J gene lost 4 bases, with 6 bases spanning the gap. CDR3 DNA sequence: TGTGCCAGCAGCTTGAACGGTTACAATGAGCAGTTCTTC. Encoded protein: CASSLNGYNEQFF.

The chain recombines TRBV10-3 with TRBJ1-2; possibly TRBD1 for D (6 bases). Trimming left V 7 bases short and J 1 base short, with 28 bases between. The germline gives CDR1 ENHRY, CDR2 SYGVKD. The CDR3 loop spans 19 amino acids. CDR3: CAINWPQGSLDVGNYGYTF. The DNA for the CDR3 is TGTGCCATCAACTGGCCACAGGGCTCCCTAGATGTGGGTAACTATGGCTACACCTTC.

This clone was counted once. A junction boundary mismatches the germline segment, possibly from a read error. This chain links TRBV11-2 with TRBJ2-7; 7 bases are shared with TRBD1. The germline gives CDR1 SGHAT, CDR2 FQNNGV. The CDR3 contains 14 residues. The CDR3 nucleotides are TGTGCCAGCAGTTTAGGACAGGTTACCTACGAGCAGTACTTC. Amino acid sequence: CASSLGQVTYEQYF. Full variable domain (rest looked up from reference TRBV11-2 and TRBJ2-7): EAGVAQSPRYKIIEKRQSVAFWCNPISGHATLYWYQQILGQGPKLLIQFQNNGVVDDSQLPKDRFSAERLKGVDSTLKIQPAKLEDSAVYLCASSLGQVTYEQYFGPGTRLTVT.